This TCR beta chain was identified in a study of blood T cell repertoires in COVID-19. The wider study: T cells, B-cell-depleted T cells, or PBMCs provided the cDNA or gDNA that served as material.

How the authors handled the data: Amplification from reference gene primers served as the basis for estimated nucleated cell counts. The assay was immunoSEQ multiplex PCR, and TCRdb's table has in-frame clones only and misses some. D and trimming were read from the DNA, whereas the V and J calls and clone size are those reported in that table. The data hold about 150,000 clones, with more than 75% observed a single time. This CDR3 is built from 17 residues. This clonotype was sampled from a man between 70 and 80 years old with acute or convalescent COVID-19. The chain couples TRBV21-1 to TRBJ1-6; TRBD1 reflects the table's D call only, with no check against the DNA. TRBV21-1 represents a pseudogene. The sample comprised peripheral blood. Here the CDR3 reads CASSKGSDRGKNSPLHF. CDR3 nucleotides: TGTGCCAGCAGCAAAGGATCGGACAGGGGGAAGAATTCACCCCTCCACTTT.